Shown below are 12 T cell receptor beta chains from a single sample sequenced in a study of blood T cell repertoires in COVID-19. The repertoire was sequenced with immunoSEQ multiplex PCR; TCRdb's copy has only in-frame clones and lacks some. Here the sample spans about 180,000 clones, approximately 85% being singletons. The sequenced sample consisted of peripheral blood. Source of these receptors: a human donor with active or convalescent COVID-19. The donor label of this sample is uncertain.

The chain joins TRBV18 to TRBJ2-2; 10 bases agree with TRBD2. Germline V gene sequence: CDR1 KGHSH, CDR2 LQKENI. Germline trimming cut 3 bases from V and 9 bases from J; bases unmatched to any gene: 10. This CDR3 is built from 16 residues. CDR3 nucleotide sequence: TGTGCCAGCTCACCCGCCGAACTAGCGGGACTCAGGGAGCTGTTTTTT. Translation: CASSPAELAGLRELFF. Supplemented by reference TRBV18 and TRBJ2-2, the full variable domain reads NAGVMQNPRHLVRRRGQEARLRCSPMKGHSHVYWYRQLPEEGLKFMVYLQKENIIDESGMPKERFSAEFPKEGPSILRIQQVVRGDSAAYFCASSPAELAGLRELFFGEGSRLTVL.

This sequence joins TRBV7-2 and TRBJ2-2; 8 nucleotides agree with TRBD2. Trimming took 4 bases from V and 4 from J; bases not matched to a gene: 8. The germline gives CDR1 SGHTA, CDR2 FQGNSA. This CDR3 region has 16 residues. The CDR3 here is CASSSRVGGATGELFF. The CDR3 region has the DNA TGTGCCAGCAGCTCCCGAGTCGGGGGGGCCACCGGGGAGCTGTTTTTT.

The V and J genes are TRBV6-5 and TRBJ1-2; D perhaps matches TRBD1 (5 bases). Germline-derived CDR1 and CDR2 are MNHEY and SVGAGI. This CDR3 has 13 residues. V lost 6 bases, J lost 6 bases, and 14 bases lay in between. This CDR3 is CASSQAAGNGYTF. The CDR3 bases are TGTGCCAGCAGCCAAGCCGCAGGGAATGGCTACACCTTC.

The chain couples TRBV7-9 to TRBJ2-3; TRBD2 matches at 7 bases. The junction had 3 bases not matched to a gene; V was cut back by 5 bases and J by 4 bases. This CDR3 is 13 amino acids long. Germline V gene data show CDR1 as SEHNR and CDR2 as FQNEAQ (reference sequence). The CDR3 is CASSRSGADTQYF. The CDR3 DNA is TGTGCCAGCAGCAGGAGCGGGGCAGATACGCAGTATTTT.

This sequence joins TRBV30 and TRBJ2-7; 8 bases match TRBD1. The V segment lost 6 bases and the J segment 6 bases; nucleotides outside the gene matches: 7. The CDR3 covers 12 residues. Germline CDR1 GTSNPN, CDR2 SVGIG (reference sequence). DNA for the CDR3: TGTGCCTGCTGGACAGGGCTCGGCGAGCAGTACTTC. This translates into CACWTGLGEQYF.

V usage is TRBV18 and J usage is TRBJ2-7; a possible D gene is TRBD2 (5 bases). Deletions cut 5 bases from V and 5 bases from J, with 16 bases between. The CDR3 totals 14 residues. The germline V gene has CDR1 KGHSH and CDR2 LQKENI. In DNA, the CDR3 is TGTGCCAGCTCAACCAGAGGGTCCGGGGACGAGCAGTACTTC. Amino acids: CASSTRGSGDEQYF.

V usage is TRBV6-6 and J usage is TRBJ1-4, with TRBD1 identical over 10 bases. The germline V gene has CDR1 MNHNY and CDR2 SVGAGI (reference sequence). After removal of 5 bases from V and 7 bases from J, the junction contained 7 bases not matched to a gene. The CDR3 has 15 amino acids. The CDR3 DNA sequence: TGTGCCAGCAGTGATTGGACAGGGGGGAGTGAAAAACTGTTTTTT. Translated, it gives CASSDWTGGSEKLFF.

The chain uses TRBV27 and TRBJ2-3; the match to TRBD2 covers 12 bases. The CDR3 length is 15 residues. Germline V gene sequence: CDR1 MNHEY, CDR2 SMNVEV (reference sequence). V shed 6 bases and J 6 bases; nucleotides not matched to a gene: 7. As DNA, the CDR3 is TGTGCCAGCAGGAACAGACTAGCGGGGGAGGATACGCAGTATTTT. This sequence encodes CASRNRLAGEDTQYF.

CDR3: CASSPIKTSGGYNEQFF. CDR3 nucleotide sequence: TGTGCCAGCTCACCCATAAAGACTAGCGGGGGATACAATGAGCAGTTCTTC. The chain couples TRBV18 to TRBJ2-1; TRBD2 matches 12 bases. V lost 3 bases and J lost 4; bases outside the gene matches: 7. This CDR3 contains 17 residues. The germline CDR1 and CDR2 sequences are KGHSH and LQKENI. Using reference TRBV18 and TRBJ2-1 for the parts outside the CDR3, the full variable domain is NAGVMQNPRHLVRRRGQEARLRCSPMKGHSHVYWYRQLPEEGLKFMVYLQKENIIDESGMPKERFSAEFPKEGPSILRIQQVVRGDSAAYFCASSPIKTSGGYNEQFFGPGTRLTVL.

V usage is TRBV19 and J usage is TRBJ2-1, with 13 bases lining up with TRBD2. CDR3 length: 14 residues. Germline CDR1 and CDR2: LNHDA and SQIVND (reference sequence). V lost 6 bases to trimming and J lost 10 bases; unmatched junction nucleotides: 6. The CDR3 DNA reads TGTGCCAGTAGCTTGGGACTAGCGGGGAGGGAGCAGTTCTTC. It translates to CASSLGLAGREQFF.

The CDR3 spells CASSQDYGGLYEQYF. In nucleotides, the CDR3 is TGCGCCAGCAGCCAAGACTACGGGGGGCTCTACGAGCAGTACTTC. The chain is built from TRBV4-3 and TRBJ2-7; D is perhaps TRBD2 (7 bases). This CDR3 is built from 15 residues. Germline CDR1 reads LGHNA; CDR2 reads YSLEER. The ends were cut back, 0 bases at V and 3 bases at J, with 12 bases in the middle.

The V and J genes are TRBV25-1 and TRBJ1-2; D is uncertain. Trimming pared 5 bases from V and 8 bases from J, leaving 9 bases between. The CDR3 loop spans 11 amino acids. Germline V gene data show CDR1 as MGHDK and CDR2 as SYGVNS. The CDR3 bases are TGTGCCAGCAGTCAGGTCGGAGGCTACACCTTC. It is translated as CASSQVGGYTF.